The 14 T cell receptor beta chains presented below share a single source sample, sequenced in a study of blood T cell repertoires in COVID-19. The table came from immunoSEQ multiplex PCR; TCRdb's copy has only in-frame clones and leaves some out. This sample has about 210,000 clones, with 65% to 85% found just once. Material for sequencing was peripheral blood. The source of these receptors is a woman aged 45-60 years with acute or convalescent COVID-19.

V and J are TRBV18 and TRBJ1-1; tentatively, D is TRBD1 (5 bases). The CDR3 is 15 residues long. Germline CDR1 and CDR2: KGHSH and LQKENI. The germline V and J ends were trimmed by 3 bases and 0 bases, with 11 bases remaining between them. The CDR3 region is CASSPPGLMNTEAFF. The DNA of the CDR3 is TGTGCCAGCTCACCCCCGGGACTGATGAACACTGAAGCTTTCTTT.

This chain links TRBV10-1 with TRBJ2-1; 14 bases agree with TRBD2. The CDR3 extends over 19 amino acids. The V gene end was trimmed by 3 bases and the J gene end by 7 bases; junction bases not matched to a gene: 14. Germline values: CDR1 WNHNN, CDR2 SYGVQD (reference sequence). CDR3 DNA sequence: TGCGCCAGCAGTGAATTGGTGGGACTAGCGGGAGTTCGGGGAAATGAGCAGTTCTTC. Encoded protein: CASSELVGLAGVRGNEQFF.

This chain connects TRBV14 to TRBJ2-3; 7 bases are shared with TRBD2. V was clipped by 4 bases and J by 0 bases; unmatched bases: 7. This CDR3 has 16 amino acids. CDR1 is SGHDN and CDR2 is FVKESK in the germline V gene. CDR3 nucleotide sequence: TGTGCCAGCAGCCCCCTTAGCGGGTTGAGCACAGATACGCAGTATTTT. Its protein is CASSPLSGLSTDTQYF.

The rearrangement links TRBV5-6 to TRBJ2-1; D unresolved. CDR1 SGHDT and CDR2 YYEEEE come from the germline V gene. The V and J ends lost 2 bases and 5 bases respectively, with 5 bases between them. The CDR3 has 12 residues. The CDR3 nucleotides read TGTGCCAGCAGCTTTCCCAACAATGAGCAGTTCTTC. Translated, it gives CASSFPNNEQFF.

This chain uses TRBV9 with TRBJ2-3, with TRBD2 matching over 12 bases. The V segment lost 4 bases and the J segment 6 bases; nucleotides outside the gene matches: 6. This CDR3 is 15 amino acids long. The germline CDR1 and CDR2 sequences are SGDLS and YYNGEE. CDR3: CASSSGLAGYDTQYF. In DNA form, the CDR3 reads TGTGCCAGCAGCTCGGGACTAGCGGGTTACGATACGCAGTATTTT.

This clone was picked up many times. The junction departs from germline at one end; a sequencing error may be responsible. This chain uses TRBV4-2 with TRBJ2-7, with 11 bases matching TRBD2. CDR1 and CDR2 (germline): LGHNA, YNFKEQ. The CDR3 covers 15 residues. The CDR3 DNA sequence: TGTGCCAGCAGCCAAGATACGCTAGCGGGAGGCCCTAAGAACTTC. The encoded protein is CASSQDTLAGGPKNF.

This chain uses TRBV18 with TRBJ2-2; a weak D match, TRBD1 (6 bases). Germline CDR1 and CDR2: KGHSH and LQKENI. The CDR3 has 16 residues. V was cut by 3 bases and J by 6 bases, with 17 bases left in between. The CDR3 region has the DNA TGTGCCAGCTCACCGGGCCAGGGGATAAGTTCCGGGGAGCTGTTTTTT. Amino acids: CASSPGQGISSGELFF. Variable domain in full (rest from reference TRBV18 and TRBJ2-2): NAGVMQNPRHLVRRRGQEARLRCSPMKGHSHVYWYRQLPEEGLKFMVYLQKENIIDESGMPKERFSAEFPKEGPSILRIQQVVRGDSAAYFCASSPGQGISSGELFFGEGSRLTVL.

This chain connects TRBV5-6 to TRBJ2-1, with D possibly matching TRBD2 (7 bases). The CDR3 loop spans 17 amino acids. Germline CDR1 is SGHDT and CDR2 is YYEEEE. Between the trimmed V and J ends, which lost 0 bases and 7 bases, there was a span of 20 bases. Here the CDR3 DNA reads TGTGCCAGCAGCTTGGCCGGGGGGCGGGAACGTCCTAATGAGCAGTTCTTC. It yields the protein CASSLAGGRERPNEQFF.

This chain joins TRBV14 and TRBJ2-5, with TRBD2 identical over 11 bases. Germline lookup yields CDR1 SGHDN and CDR2 FVKESK. J lost 4 bases, V lost 4 bases, and 11 bases had no gene match. The CDR3 sequence is 17 residues long. CDR3 protein: CASSRSSSGRIRETQYF. CDR3 sequence (DNA): TGTGCCAGCAGCCGATCCTCTAGCGGGAGGATACGAGAGACCCAGTACTTC.

The chain joins TRBV28 to TRBJ2-1; a possible D gene is TRBD1 (5 bases). Trimming stripped 5 bases from V and 8 bases from J, with 19 bases between. This CDR3 region has 15 residues. Germline CDR1 is MDHEN and CDR2 is SYDVKM. The CDR3, as DNA: TGTGCCAGCAGTCCCCCCTCGCAGGGCCAGGATGAGCAGTTCTTC. This sequence encodes CASSPPSQGQDEQFF.

This clone was observed a single time. The CDR3 reads CASSRWTVNTGELFF. The CDR3 nucleotides are TGTGCCAGCAGCCGGTGGACAGTGAACACCGGGGAGCTGTTTTTT. This chain joins TRBV14 and TRBJ2-2; TRBD1 might be the D (6 bases). Germline CDR1 SGHDN, CDR2 FVKESK. Trimming cost V 4 bases and J 1 base, with 10 bases left between them. CDR3 size: 15 residues.

This clone was observed once. This rearrangement joins TRBV15 to TRBJ1-1; D call uncertain. The CDR3 totals 15 residues. Looked up from germline, CDR1 is LNHNV and CDR2 is YYDKDF (reference sequence). V was trimmed by 0 bases and J by 0 bases, leaving 8 bases between them. The CDR3 DNA reads as TGTGCCACCAGCAGAGATCGGGGAATGAACACTGAAGCTTTCTTT. Translating gives CATSRDRGMNTEAFF. The full variable domain, its missing parts supplied by reference TRBV15 and TRBJ1-1, is DAMVIQNPRYQVTQFGKPVTLSCSQTLNHNVMYWYQQKSSQAPKLLFHYYDKDFNNEADTPDNFQSRRPNTSFCFLDIRSPGLGDTAMYLCATSRDRGMNTEAFFGQGTRLTVV.

The rearrangement joins TRBV30 to TRBJ2-3, with D possibly TRBD2 on 6 matching bases. Trimming took off 5 bases at V and 5 bases at J, with 17 bases between the two ends. CDR3 length equals 14 residues. CDR1 is GTSNPN and CDR2 is SVGIG in the germline V gene (reference sequence). CDR3 region: CAWSKAGLLDTQYF. CDR3 nucleotides: TGTGCCTGGTCTAAGGCGGGGCTATTAGATACGCAGTATTTT. Looking up the rest from reference TRBV30 and TRBJ2-3 gives the full variable domain: SQTIHQWPATLVQPVGSPLSLECTVEGTSNPNLYWYRQAAGRGLQLLFYSVGIGQISSEVPQNLSASRPQDRQFILSSKKLLLSDSGFYLCAWSKAGLLDTQYFGPGTRLTVL.

Ten or more counts support this clone. V and J are TRBV28 and TRBJ2-7; 14 bases are a match to TRBD2. The junction had 5 bases not matched to a gene; V was cut back by 6 bases and J by 4 bases. The germline CDR1 and CDR2 sequences are MDHEN and SYDVKM. The CDR3 totals 15 residues. CDR3 sequence reads: CASRRTSGRMYEQYF. CDR3 coding DNA: TGTGCCAGCAGGCGGACTAGCGGGAGGATGTACGAGCAGTACTTC.